This record covers a single T cell receptor (beta chain). This entry comes from a study of blood T cell repertoires in COVID-19. The overall study: Samples representing acute and convalescent COVID-19 were sourced from the United States, Italy and Spain.

Using immunoSEQ multiplex PCR, the repertoire was profiled, and TCRdb retains in-frame clones only, with some absent. This table holds more than 200,000 clones, about 87% found once. The sequenced material came from peripheral blood. The TCR was taken from a young man with COVID-19, enrolled during active disease.

The CDR3, as DNA: TGTGCCAGTAGTGGTTCAGGATTCCACGAGCAGTACTTC. Its translation: CASSGSGFHEQYF. This rearrangement joins TRBV19 to TRBJ2-7; D call uncertain. CDR3 length equals 13 residues. V shed 5 bases and J shed 5 bases, with 13 bases lying between them. Germline loops: CDR1 LNHDA, CDR2 SQIVND (reference sequence).